Following are 14 T cell receptor beta chains from one sample sequenced in a study of T-cell reconstitution after alpha-beta-depleted transplantation in children. The authors prepared the TCRbeta library with unique molecular identifiers. TCRdb recomputed calls from the PCR reads with MiXCR, one row per CDR3 protein. The table has about 980,000 distinct CDR3 sequences, roughly 31% seen once. The source material was PBMCs, mostly from graft donor cells, sampled 360 days after TCRalphabeta/CD19-depleted stem cell transplant. The receptors were sampled from a boy in the first two years of life who had a stem cell transplant for SCID, so the T cells may come from the graft donor.

This clonotype occurred once. The rearrangement links TRBV4-3 to TRBJ2-2; no clear D gene. CDR3 length: 19 amino acids. V was cut by 0 bases and J by 0 bases, with 17 bases left in between. Germline CDR1 LGHNA, CDR2 YSLEER. The CDR3 here is CASSQDGAAETPNTGELFF. CDR3 bases: TGCGCCAGCAGCCAAGATGGAGCTGCCGAAACTCCGAACACCGGGGAGCTGTTTTTT.

The chain's CDR3 is CASNQAYSETQYF. The CDR3 bases are TGTGCCAGCAACCAAGCGTACTCGGAGACCCAGTACTTC. The genes are TRBV7-8 and TRBJ2-5; no clear D gene. The germline CDR1 and CDR2 sequences are SGHVS and FQNEAQ. The CDR3 sequence is 13 residues long. The V end was cut by 7 bases, the J end by 5 bases, with 14 bases between.

This clonotype appeared a few times. V is TRBV4-2 and J is TRBJ2-2; D call uncertain. The V gene lost 4 bases and the J gene lost 6 bases, with 9 bases spanning the gap. This CDR3 region has 13 residues. CDR1 is LGHNA and CDR2 is YNFKEQ in the germline V gene. CDR3 sequence (DNA): TGTGCCAGCAGCCGTGGGGTTGCCGGGGAGCTGTTTTTT. This translates into CASSRGVAGELFF.

The chain combines TRBV2 with TRBJ2-7; D is perhaps TRBD2 (6 bases). Looked up from germline, CDR1 is SNHLY and CDR2 is FYNNEI. Trimming pared 1 base from V and 3 bases from J, leaving 7 bases between. This CDR3 has 13 residues. This CDR3 is CASSEGGVYEQYF. The CDR3 nucleotides are TGTGCCAGCAGTGAAGGGGGGGTCTACGAGCAGTACTTC.

This clonotype came up a few times. V and J are TRBV6-1 and TRBJ1-3; D gene unclear. Trimming pared 6 bases from V and 0 bases from J, leaving 9 bases between. CDR3 length equals 14 residues. CDR1 MNHNS and CDR2 SASEGT come from the germline V gene. The CDR3 nucleotides read TGTGCCAGCAGGCCGGAGCCCTCTGGAAACACCATATATTTT. It specifies CASRPEPSGNTIYF.

The chain is built from TRBV29-1 and TRBJ2-5; D gene uncertain. Per germline, CDR1 SQVTM and CDR2 ANQGSEA. V was cut by 6 bases and J by 5 bases, with 13 bases left in between. This CDR3 spans 12 amino acids. The CDR3 loop is CSVDQVWETQYF. CDR3 in DNA: TGCAGCGTAGACCAAGTATGGGAGACCCAGTACTTC. Complete variable domain (other parts from reference TRBV29-1 and TRBJ2-5): SAVISQKPSRDICQRGTSLTIQCQVDSQVTMMFWYRQQPGQSLTLIATANQGSEATYESGFVIDKFPISRPNLTFSTLTVSNMSPEDSSIYLCSVDQVWETQYFGPGTRLLVL.

V is TRBV15 and J is TRBJ2-1; D possibly matches TRBD1 or TRBD2 (5 bases each). The germline V and J ends were trimmed by 0 bases and 12 bases, with 12 bases remaining between them. The CDR3 covers 13 residues. CDR1 and CDR2 from the germline V gene are LNHNV and YYDKDF (reference sequence). The CDR3 loop is CATSRDGGFGQFF. CDR3 bases: TGTGCCACCAGCAGAGATGGGGGATTTGGGCAGTTCTTC.

The sample holds a few counts of this clonotype. This chain joins TRBV2 and TRBJ1-5; possibly TRBD1 for D (5 bases). V lost 5 bases to trimming and J lost 2 bases, with 13 bases between them. The CDR3 has 15 amino acids. Germline V gene lookup returns CDR1 SNHLY and CDR2 FYNNEI. CDR3 loop: CASSYTGDGNQPQHF. DNA of the CDR3: TGTGCCAGCAGTTACACAGGTGATGGCAATCAGCCCCAGCATTTT.

The chain joins TRBV5-1 to TRBJ2-2; D is perhaps TRBD1 (6 bases). CDR3 length: 15 residues. Deletions cut 1 base from V and 6 bases from J, with 13 bases between. CDR1 is SGHRS, CDR2 YFSETQ, per germline. CDR3 in DNA: TGCGCCAGCAGCTTGTCAGGGGTTGGCGCCGGGGAGCTGTTTTTT. Its protein is CASSLSGVGAGELFF.

The chain uses TRBV12-3 or TRBV12-4 and TRBJ2-1; maybe TRBD2 (6 bases). CDR3 length: 18 residues. V was shortened by 2 bases and J by 0 bases, with 17 bases between the two germline ends. DNA of the CDR3: TGTGCCAGCAGTTTATATCCTGTAACTAGCAGCTCCTACAATGAGCAGTTCTTC. It yields the protein CASSLYPVTSSSYNEQFF.

This clonotype has only a few counts. The gene calls are TRBV9 and TRBJ1-1; D unclear. The V end was cut by 3 bases, the J end by 4 bases, with 10 bases between. The CDR3 runs 13 residues. Germline-derived CDR1 and CDR2 are SGDLS and YYNGEE. Here the CDR3 reads CASSGPFPTEAFF. The CDR3 bases are TGTGCCAGCAGCGGACCATTTCCCACTGAAGCTTTCTTT.

This clonotype was counted a few times. It is unclear where the CDR3 begins or ends on the DNA, so no DNA is shown, and the CDR3 is as TCRdb lists it. This chain uses TRBV28 with TRBJ2-7; the DNA was not compared with TRBD2, the D call given in the table. The germline CDR1 and CDR2 sequences are MDHEN and SYDVKM. The CDR3 spans 13 residues, counting both ends. The chain's CDR3 is CASSFMGLDKALF.

This clonotype was picked up one time. Since a much larger clone is just one base distant, this may be a read error. V is TRBV5-1 and J is TRBJ1-1, with unresolved D. V was pared by 0 bases and J by 1 base, with 7 bases between. This CDR3 has 14 residues. The germline CDR1 and CDR2 sequences are SGHRS and YFSETQ. CDR3 nucleotides: TGCGCCAGCAGCTTGGACAGTCCGAACACTGAAGCTTTCTTT. It specifies CASSLDSPNTEAFF.

The chain links TRBV9 to TRBJ2-3; D is undetermined. Trimming took off 4 bases at V and 2 bases at J, with 11 bases between the two ends. Germline CDR1 is SGDLS and CDR2 is YYNGEE. The CDR3 runs 14 residues. This chain's CDR3 is CASSFGPHTDTQYF. DNA for the CDR3: TGTGCCAGCAGCTTCGGGCCGCACACAGATACGCAGTATTTT.